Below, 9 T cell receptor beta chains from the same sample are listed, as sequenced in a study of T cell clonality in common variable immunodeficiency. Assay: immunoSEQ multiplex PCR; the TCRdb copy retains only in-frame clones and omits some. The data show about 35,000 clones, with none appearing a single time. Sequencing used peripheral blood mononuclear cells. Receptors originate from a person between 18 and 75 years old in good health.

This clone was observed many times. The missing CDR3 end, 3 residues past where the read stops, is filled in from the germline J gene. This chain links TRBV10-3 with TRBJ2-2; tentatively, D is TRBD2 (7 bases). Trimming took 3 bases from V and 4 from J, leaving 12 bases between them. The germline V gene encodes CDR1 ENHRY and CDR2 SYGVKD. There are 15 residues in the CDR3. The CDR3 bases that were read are TGTGCCATCAGTGATGTGGGAGGGGGCACCGGGGAG. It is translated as CAISDVGGGTGE. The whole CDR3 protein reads CAISDVGGGTGELFF.

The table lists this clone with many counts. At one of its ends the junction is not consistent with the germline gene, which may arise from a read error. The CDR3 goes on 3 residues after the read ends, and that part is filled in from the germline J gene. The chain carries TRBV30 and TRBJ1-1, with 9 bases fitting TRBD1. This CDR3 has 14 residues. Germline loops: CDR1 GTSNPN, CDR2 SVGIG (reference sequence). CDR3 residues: CAWSVLTGGTEAFF. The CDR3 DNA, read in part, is TGTGCATGGAGTGTATTGACAGGGGGGACTGAA.

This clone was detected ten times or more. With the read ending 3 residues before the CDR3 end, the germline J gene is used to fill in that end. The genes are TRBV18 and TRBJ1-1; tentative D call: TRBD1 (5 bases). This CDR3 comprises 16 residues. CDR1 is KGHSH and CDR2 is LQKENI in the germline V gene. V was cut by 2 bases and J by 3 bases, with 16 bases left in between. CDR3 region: CASSPGDGGGDTEAFF. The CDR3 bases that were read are TGTGCCAGCTCACCAGGGGATGGAGGAGGGGACACTGAA.

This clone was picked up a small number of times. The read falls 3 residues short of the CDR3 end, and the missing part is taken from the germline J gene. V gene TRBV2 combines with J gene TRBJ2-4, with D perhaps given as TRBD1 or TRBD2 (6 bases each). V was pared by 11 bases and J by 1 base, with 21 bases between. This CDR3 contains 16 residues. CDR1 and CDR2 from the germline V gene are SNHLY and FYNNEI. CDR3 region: CASTGGGTGAKNIQYF. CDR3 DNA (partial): TGTGCCTCTACTGGGGGCGGGACGGGGGCCAAAAACATT.

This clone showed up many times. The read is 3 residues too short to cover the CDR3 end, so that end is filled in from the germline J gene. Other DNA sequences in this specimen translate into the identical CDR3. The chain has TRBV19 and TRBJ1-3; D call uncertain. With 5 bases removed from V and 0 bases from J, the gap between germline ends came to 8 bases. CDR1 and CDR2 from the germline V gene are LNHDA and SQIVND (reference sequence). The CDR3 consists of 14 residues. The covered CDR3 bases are TGTGCCAGTAGTTTGGCGGTCTCTGGAAACACC. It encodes CASSLAVSGNT. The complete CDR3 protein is CASSLAVSGNTIYF. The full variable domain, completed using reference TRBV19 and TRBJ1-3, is DGGITQSPKYLFRKEGQNVTLSCEQNLNHDAMYWYRQDPGQGLRLIYYSQIVNDFQKGDIAEGYSVSREKKESFPLTVTSAQKNPTAFYLCASSLAVSGNTIYFGEGSWLTVV.

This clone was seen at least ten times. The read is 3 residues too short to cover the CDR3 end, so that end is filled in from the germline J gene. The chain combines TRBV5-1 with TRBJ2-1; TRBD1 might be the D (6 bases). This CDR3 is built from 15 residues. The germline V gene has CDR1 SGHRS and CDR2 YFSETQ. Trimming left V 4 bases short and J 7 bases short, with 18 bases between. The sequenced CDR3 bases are TGCGCCAGCAGCGCGACGACAGGTTCGCAGAATGAG. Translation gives CASSATTGSQNE. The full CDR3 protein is CASSATTGSQNEQFF.

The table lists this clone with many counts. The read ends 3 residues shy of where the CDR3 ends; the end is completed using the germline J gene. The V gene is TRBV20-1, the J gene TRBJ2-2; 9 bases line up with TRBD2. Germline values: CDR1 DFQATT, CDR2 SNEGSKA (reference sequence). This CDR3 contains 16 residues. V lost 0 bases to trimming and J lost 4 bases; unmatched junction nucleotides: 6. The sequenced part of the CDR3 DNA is TGCAGTGCTAGAGATCCTAGCGGGATGGCCACCGGGGAG. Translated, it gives CSARDPSGMATGE. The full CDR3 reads CSARDPSGMATGELFF.

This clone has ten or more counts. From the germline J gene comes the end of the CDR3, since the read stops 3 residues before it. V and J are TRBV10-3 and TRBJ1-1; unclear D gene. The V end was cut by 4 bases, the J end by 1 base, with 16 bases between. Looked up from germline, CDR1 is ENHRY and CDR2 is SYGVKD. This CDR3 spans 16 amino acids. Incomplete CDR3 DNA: TGTGCCATCAGTGGGCAGGCTAACGCGCGGAACACTGAA. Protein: CAISGQANARNTE. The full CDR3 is CAISGQANARNTEAFF.

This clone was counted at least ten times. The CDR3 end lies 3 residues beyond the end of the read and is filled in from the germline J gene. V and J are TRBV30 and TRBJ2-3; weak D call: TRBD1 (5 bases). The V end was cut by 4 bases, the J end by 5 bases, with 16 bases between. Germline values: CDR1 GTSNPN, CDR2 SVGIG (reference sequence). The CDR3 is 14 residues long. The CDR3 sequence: CAWKFRGREDTQYF. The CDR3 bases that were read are TGTGCCTGGAAGTTTAGGGGCCGTGAAGATACG. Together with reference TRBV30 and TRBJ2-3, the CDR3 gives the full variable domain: SQTIHQWPATLVQPVGSPLSLECTVEGTSNPNLYWYRQAAGRGLQLLFYSVGIGQISSEVPQNLSASRPQDRQFILSSKKLLLSDSGFYLCAWKFRGREDTQYFGPGTRLTVL.